This is a list of T cell receptor beta chains from one sample in a study of cytomegalovirus exposure and HLA in healthy donors. Sequenced by immunoSEQ multiplex PCR; TCRdb stores in-frame clones only, minus some. The table has some 120,000 clones, 65% to 90% seen once; the top ten hold roughly 2.4%. Sequencing used PBMCs. These receptors all stem from a woman between 40 and 55 years old in good health and CMV-seronegative. Both conserved end residues are part of each CDR3. A D gene is named only where the DNA matches it firmly. Rows may omit the clone size; those that give it use once, few, many or a size class.

>TRBJ2-3|-|TRBD2|TRBV4-1
TGCGCCAGCAGCCAAAGACTAGCGGGAGGGGAAGATACGCAGTATTTT
CASSQRLAGGEDTQYF
>TRBJ1-5|-|-|TRBV6-5
TGTGCCAGCAGTTATGCTCAGAATCAGCCCCAGCATTTT
CASSYAQNQPQHF
>TRBJ2-5|-|TRBD2|TRBV29-1
TGCAGCGTTGGAGTGGGTAGCGGGGGAGGGACCCAGTACTTC
CSVGVGSGGGTQYF
>TRBJ1-2|-|TRBD1|TRBV6-1
TGTGCCAGCAGCCGGGGACAGGGGGACTATGGCTACACCTTC
CASSRGQGDYGYTF
>TRBJ1-2|-|-|TRBV6-6
TGTGCCAGCACCCTGGGGCTGTACTATGGCTACACCTTC
CASTLGLYYGYTF
>TRBJ2-3|-|TRBD1|TRBV19
TGTGCCAGTAGTATAGGACAGGGGGCTGGAGATACGCAGTATTTT
CASSIGQGAGDTQYF
>TRBJ1-1|few|-|TRBV6-1
TGTGCCAGCAGCTCGACATGGGTCTCCGAAGCTTTCTTT
CASSSTWVSEAFF
>TRBJ1-4|-|TRBD1|TRBV5-8
TGTGCCAGCAGCCTGGCAGGGGGTGAAAAACTGTTTTTT
CASSLAGGEKLFF
>TRBJ2-7|-|TRBD1|TRBV7-2
TGTGCCAGCAGCTTAAGGGACAGGGGGGTCTCAATGCCCTACGAGCAGTACTTC
CASSLRDRGVSMPYEQYF
>TRBJ2-2|-|TRBD1|TRBV2
TGTGCCAGCAGTGACGACAGGGGCAACACCGGGGAGCTGTTTTTT
CASSDDRGNTGELFF
>TRBJ2-3|-|TRBD2|TRBV9
TGTGCCAGCAGCGTAGCTCAAGGACTAGCGGGGGCAGATACGCAGTATTTT
CASSVAQGLAGADTQYF